This T cell receptor beta chain stems from a study of blood T cell repertoires in COVID-19. Study-level background: Acute and convalescent COVID-19 samples came from the United States, Italy and Spain. Sample material is recorded as cDNA or gDNA derived from T cells, B-cell-depleted T cells, or PBMCs.

In the authors' workflow: Amplification of reference gene primers was used by the study to estimate nucleated cell counts. TCRdb keeps only in-frame clones here, not all; method: immunoSEQ multiplex PCR. The D gene and trimming were derived from the DNA, and the V and J assignments and clone size from that table. In the table there are more than 90,000 clones, over 70% of which are singletons. CDR1 and CDR2 from the germline V gene are SGHAT and FQNNGV. V gave up 2 bases and J gave up 1 base, with 15 bases separating them. This CDR3 is 17 amino acids long. The chain uses TRBV11-2 and TRBJ1-3; possibly TRBD1 for D (6 bases). This clonotype originated in a woman aged 70 to 79 with acute or convalescent COVID-19. Material: peripheral blood. The CDR3 DNA reads TGTGCCAGCAGCTTATACCCCTCAGGGGCATCTGGAAACACCATATATTTT. Its protein product is CASSLYPSGASGNTIYF.